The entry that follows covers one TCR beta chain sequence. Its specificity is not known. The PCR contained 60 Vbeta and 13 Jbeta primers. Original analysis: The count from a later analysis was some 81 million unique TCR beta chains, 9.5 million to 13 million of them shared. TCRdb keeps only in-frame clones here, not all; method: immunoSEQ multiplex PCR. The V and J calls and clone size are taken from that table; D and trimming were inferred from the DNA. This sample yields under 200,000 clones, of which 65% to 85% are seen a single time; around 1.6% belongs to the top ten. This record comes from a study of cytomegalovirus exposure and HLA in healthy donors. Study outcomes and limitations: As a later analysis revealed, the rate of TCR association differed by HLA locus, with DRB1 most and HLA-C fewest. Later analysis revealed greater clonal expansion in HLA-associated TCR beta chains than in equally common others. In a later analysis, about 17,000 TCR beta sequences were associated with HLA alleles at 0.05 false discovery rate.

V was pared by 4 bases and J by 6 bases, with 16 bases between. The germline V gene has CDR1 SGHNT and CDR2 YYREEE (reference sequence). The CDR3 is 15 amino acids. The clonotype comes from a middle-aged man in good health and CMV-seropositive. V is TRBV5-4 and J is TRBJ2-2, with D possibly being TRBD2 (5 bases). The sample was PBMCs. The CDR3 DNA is TGTGCCAGCAGCCCCCAAGCCCCGGAGGCCGGGGAGCTGTTTTTT. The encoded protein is CASSPQAPEAGELFF.